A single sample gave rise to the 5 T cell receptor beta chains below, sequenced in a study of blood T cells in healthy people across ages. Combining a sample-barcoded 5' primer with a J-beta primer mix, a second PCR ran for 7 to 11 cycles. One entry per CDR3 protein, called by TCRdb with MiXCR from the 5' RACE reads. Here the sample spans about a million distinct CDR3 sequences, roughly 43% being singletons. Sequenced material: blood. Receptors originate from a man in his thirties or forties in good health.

Here the CDR3 reads CSAPNRWTGVTEAFF. The CDR3 nucleotides are TGCAGTGCACCCAATCGATGGACAGGGGTCACTGAAGCTTTCTTT. The chain is built from TRBV20-1 and TRBJ1-1, with TRBD1 matching 9 bases. CDR1 is DFQATT, CDR2 SNEGSKA, per germline (reference sequence). The V segment lost 6 bases and the J segment 4 bases; nucleotides outside the gene matches: 12. This CDR3 contains 15 residues.

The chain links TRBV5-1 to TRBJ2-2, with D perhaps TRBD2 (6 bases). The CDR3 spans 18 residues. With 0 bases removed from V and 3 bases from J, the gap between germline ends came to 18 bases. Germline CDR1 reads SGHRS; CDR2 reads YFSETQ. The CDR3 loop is CASSLGLATAVYTGELFF. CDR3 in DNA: TGCGCCAGCAGCTTGGGTCTAGCGACGGCGGTTTACACCGGGGAGCTGTTTTTT.

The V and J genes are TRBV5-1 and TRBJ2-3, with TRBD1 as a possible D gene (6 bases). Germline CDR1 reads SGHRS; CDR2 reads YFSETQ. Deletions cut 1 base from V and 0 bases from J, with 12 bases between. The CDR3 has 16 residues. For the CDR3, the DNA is TGCGCCAGCAGCTTGCAGCCTCAGGGGAGCACAGATACGCAGTATTTT. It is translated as CASSLQPQGSTDTQYF.

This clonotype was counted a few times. CDR3 coding DNA: TGTGCCAGCACAGCCTCGGGACAGGGAGTTATGGCTGAAGCTTTCTTT. This sequence encodes CASTASGQGVMAEAFF. The chain combines TRBV2 with TRBJ1-1; 9 bases map to TRBD1. Germline V gives CDR1 SNHLY, CDR2 FYNNEI. V lost 7 bases to trimming and J lost 6 bases; unmatched junction nucleotides: 15. The CDR3 is 16 amino acids.

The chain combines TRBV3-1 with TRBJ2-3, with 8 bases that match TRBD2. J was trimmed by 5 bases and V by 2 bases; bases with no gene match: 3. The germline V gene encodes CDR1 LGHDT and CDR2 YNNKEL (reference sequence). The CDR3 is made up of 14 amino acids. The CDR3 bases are TGTGCCAGCAGCCAACGGGGGGGACGAGATACGCAGTATTTT. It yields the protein CASSQRGGRDTQYF.